These 25 T cell receptor beta chains share one sample of origin, sequenced in a study of Ad26.COV2.S vaccination and SARS-CoV-2 variants. As to treatment: some 20 received Ad26.COV2.S at low or high dose, single or two shots; about five received placebo; per-sample allocation not given. Specimens were obtained on day 63 following the first vaccine or placebo injection. Clones were sequenced by immunoSEQ multiplex PCR, and TCRdb holds only the in-frame ones, with some missing. The sample holds 300,000 to 350,000 clones, 90% seen once. Specimen: peripheral blood, collected in a trial of Ad26.COV2.S vaccine versus placebo. These receptors all stem from a person between 18 and 65 years old who received the Ad26.COV2.S COVID-19 vaccine or a placebo.

The chain uses TRBV4-3 and TRBJ1-3; D possibly corresponds to TRBD1 (5 bases). This CDR3 has 16 amino acids. From germline, CDR1 is LGHNA and CDR2 YSLEER. The germline V and J ends were trimmed by 0 bases and 3 bases, with 12 bases remaining between them. The CDR3 bases are TGCGCCAGCAGCCAAGACGGGATGGGGGTTGGAAACACCATATATTTT. As protein: CASSQDGMGVGNTIYF.

V is TRBV3-1 (or the pseudogene TRBV3-2) and J is TRBJ1-5; D possibly corresponds to TRBD1 (5 bases). Looked up from germline, CDR1 is LGHDT and CDR2 is YNNKEL (reference sequence). The V gene lost 0 bases and the J gene lost 0 bases, with 12 bases spanning the gap. The CDR3 consists of 17 residues. In DNA form, the CDR3 reads TGTGCCAGCAGCCAAGATCTAGGGACTTATAGCAATCAGCCCCAGCATTTT. Protein sequence: CASSQDLGTYSNQPQHF.

The V call is TRBV27, the J call TRBJ1-6; perhaps TRBD1 as D (6 bases). Germline V CDR1 and CDR2: MNHEY, SMNVEV (reference sequence). This CDR3 has 16 amino acids. Trimming took 3 bases from V and 1 from J, leaving 10 bases between them. The CDR3 reads CASSFGGLSYNSPLHF. Here the CDR3 DNA reads TGTGCCAGCAGTTTTGGGGGCCTTTCCTATAATTCACCCCTCCACTTT.

V and J are TRBV9 and TRBJ1-2; a possible D gene is TRBD1 (6 bases). The CDR3 is 16 amino acids. Deletions cut 4 bases from V and 5 bases from J, with 21 bases between. Per the germline V gene, CDR1 is SGDLS and CDR2 is YYNGEE. The CDR3 here is CASSPTPGQTSYGYTF. In DNA, the CDR3 is TGTGCCAGCAGCCCGACCCCTGGACAGACGTCGTATGGCTACACCTTC.

This sequence joins TRBV4-3 and TRBJ1-1; D is undetermined. Germline lookup yields CDR1 LGHNA and CDR2 YSLEER. V lost 0 bases and J 3 bases, leaving 14 bases between the germline ends. This CDR3 region has 16 residues. CDR3 in DNA: TGCGCCAGCAGCCAAGAAACACCCCCCGGGTACACTGAAGCTTTCTTT. It is translated as CASSQETPPGYTEAFF.

This clone was seen more than once but under ten times. The chain is built from TRBV4-3 and TRBJ1-1; D gene uncertain. The CDR3 runs to 16 residues. From germline, CDR1 is LGHNA and CDR2 YSLEER. The V gene lost 0 bases and the J gene lost 4 bases, with 15 bases spanning the gap. The CDR3 spells CASSQDLEGGGTEAFF. CDR3 bases: TGCGCCAGCAGCCAAGATTTGGAGGGAGGAGGCACTGAAGCTTTCTTT.

This clone was counted between two and nine times. The chain joins TRBV27 to TRBJ1-5; D unresolved. Germline values: CDR1 MNHEY, CDR2 SMNVEV (reference sequence). The germline V and J ends were trimmed by 3 bases and 8 bases, with 17 bases remaining between them. The CDR3 length is 15 residues. CDR3 region: CASSFRGSRREPQHF. As DNA, the CDR3 is TGTGCCAGCAGTTTTAGAGGGAGTCGGCGGGAGCCCCAGCATTTT.

The J gene is TRBJ1-2, the V gene TRBV4-1, with a possible D match to TRBD1 (6 bases). Trimming pared 1 base from V and 4 bases from J, leaving 13 bases between. The V gene's germline CDR1 is MGHRA and CDR2 YSYEKL. This CDR3 is 15 amino acids long. CDR3 nucleotide sequence: TGCGCCAGCAGCCAAGGACAGGCGGCTGGCTATGGCTACACCTTC. This encodes CASSQGQAAGYGYTF.

This clone was seen once. V gene TRBV28 combines with J gene TRBJ1-4; a weak D match, TRBD1 (6 bases). The CDR3 is 14 residues long. Germline CDR1 reads MDHEN; CDR2 reads SYDVKM. Trimming cost V 5 bases and J 14 bases, with 21 bases left between them. CDR3 DNA: TGTGCCAGCAGTCCTCCCCCGACAGGCATAAGGCTGTTTTTT. Translated, it gives CASSPPPTGIRLFF.

The rearrangement joins TRBV11-2 to TRBJ2-5; 9 bases are shared with TRBD1. The J segment lost 5 bases and the V segment lost 3 bases, leaving 7 bases of the junction unmatched. This CDR3 comprises 15 residues. In germline, CDR1 is SGHAT, CDR2 FQNNGV. CDR3: CASSFSTGGEETQYF. In DNA form, the CDR3 reads TGTGCCAGCAGCTTTTCGACAGGGGGGGAGGAGACCCAGTACTTC.

This chain uses TRBV12-3 or TRBV12-4 with TRBJ1-1; 7 nucleotides align to TRBD1. J lost 5 bases, V lost 8 bases, and 8 bases had no gene match. The CDR3 spans 13 residues. The CDR3 DNA reads as TGTGCCAGCTCGGGGGACAGCGGAACTGAAGCTTTCTTT. It codes for CASSGDSGTEAFF.

This chain joins TRBV27 and TRBJ2-5; D possibly corresponds to TRBD2 (7 bases). V was clipped by 3 bases and J by 5 bases, with 10 bases between them. Germline-derived CDR1 and CDR2 are MNHEY and SMNVEV (reference sequence). CDR3 length equals 13 residues. The CDR3 DNA is TGTGCCAGCAGTTTCGGGGGGCTGGAGACCCAGTACTTC. Translation gives CASSFGGLETQYF.

The chain is built from TRBV5-6 and TRBJ2-3; 9 bases align to TRBD2. From germline, CDR1 is SGHDT and CDR2 YYEEEE. The length of the CDR3 is 19 residues. V shed 0 bases, J shed 0 bases, and the junction held 11 bases outside the gene matches. As DNA, the CDR3 is TGTGCCAGCAGCTTGGGACTAGCACTAGCGGGTTATAGCACAGATACGCAGTATTTT. Amino acids: CASSLGLALAGYSTDTQYF. The full variable domain, completed using reference TRBV5-6 and TRBJ2-3, is DAGVTQSPTHLIKTRGQQVTLRCSPKSGHDTVSWYQQALGQGPQFIFQYYEEEERQRGNFPDRFSGHQFPNYSSELNVNALLLGDSALYLCASSLGLALAGYSTDTQYFGPGTRLTVL.

The chain links TRBV11-3 to TRBJ1-2; D unresolved. V gave up 4 bases and J gave up 3 bases, with 21 bases separating them. From germline, CDR1 is SGHNT and CDR2 YENEEA. The CDR3 loop spans 17 amino acids. The CDR3 spells CASSSIGVPEEDYGYTF. CDR3 nucleotide sequence: TGTGCCAGCAGCTCCATCGGGGTCCCCGAGGAGGACTATGGCTACACCTTC.

This sequence joins TRBV6-5 and TRBJ2-2; D unresolved. Germline loops: CDR1 MNHEY, CDR2 SVGAGI. The CDR3 contains 14 residues. V dropped 8 bases and J dropped 1 base, with 11 bases sitting between them. The CDR3 sequence is CASVGRENTGELFF. The CDR3 coding sequence is TGTGCCAGCGTAGGGCGCGAGAACACCGGGGAGCTGTTTTTT.

The chain has TRBV3-1 (or the pseudogene TRBV3-2) and TRBJ2-2, with TRBD1 matching over 7 bases. J gave up 3 bases and V 6 bases, and 4 bases lay outside the gene matches. CDR1 is LGHDT, CDR2 YNNKEL, per germline (reference sequence). The CDR3 totals 14 residues. The CDR3 bases are TGTGCCAGCAGGTCGACAGGGTACACCGGGGAGCTGTTTTTT. Its protein is CASRSTGYTGELFF.

This clone was detected ten times or more. The gene calls are TRBV5-1 and TRBJ2-7; 9 bases line up with TRBD2. There are 15 residues in the CDR3. After removal of 4 bases from V and 0 bases from J, the junction contained 5 bases not matched to a gene. The germline V gene encodes CDR1 SGHRS and CDR2 YFSETQ. CDR3 sequence reads: CASSISGGSSYEQYF. The DNA of the CDR3 is TGCGCCAGCAGCATTAGCGGGGGAAGCTCCTACGAGCAGTACTTC.

J is TRBJ1-2 and V is TRBV7-6, with D possibly matching TRBD1 (5 bases). This CDR3 comprises 14 residues. Germline V gene lookup returns CDR1 SGHVS and CDR2 FNYEAQ. The V end lost 6 bases, the J end lost 4 bases, and 15 bases lay between the germline ends. The CDR3 DNA reads TGTGCCAGCAGTCCCGTGTGGGGCACCTATGGCTACACCTTC. It codes for CASSPVWGTYGYTF.

CDR3 DNA: TGTGCCAGCAGTATTGTAGAGACCCAGTACTTC. It is translated as CASSIVETQYF. This chain uses TRBV28 with TRBJ2-5, with D uncertain. Germline V gene lookup returns CDR1 MDHEN and CDR2 SYDVKM. The CDR3 consists of 11 residues. Deletions cut 5 bases from V and 4 bases from J, with 5 bases between.

This rearrangement joins TRBV9 to TRBJ1-1; D is undetermined. Per the germline V gene, CDR1 is SGDLS and CDR2 is YYNGEE. CDR3 length: 13 residues. The V end was cut by 0 bases, the J end by 4 bases, with 7 bases between. The CDR3 DNA sequence: TGTGCCAGCAGCGTAGGGATAATCACTGAAGCTTTCTTT. Residues: CASSVGIITEAFF.

This clone was recorded a few times. The chain has TRBV11-2 and TRBJ1-5, with TRBD1 identical over 8 bases. V gave up 3 bases and J gave up 3 bases; unmatched junction bases: 4. CDR1 and CDR2 from the germline V gene are SGHAT and FQNNGV. This CDR3 spans 15 amino acids. CDR3 loop: CASSLGQVPNQPQHF. The CDR3, as DNA: TGTGCCAGCAGCTTGGGACAGGTACCCAATCAGCCCCAGCATTTT.

The V call is TRBV18, the J call TRBJ2-4; a possible D gene is TRBD1 (6 bases). This CDR3 spans 14 amino acids. V shed 5 bases and J shed 0 bases, with 8 bases lying between them. Germline CDR1 reads KGHSH; CDR2 reads LQKENI. DNA of the CDR3: TGTGCCAGCTCAGAGGGGGTAGCCAAAAACATTCAGTACTTC. Protein product: CASSEGVAKNIQYF.

V and J are TRBV11-2 and TRBJ1-2, with D possibly TRBD1 on 5 matching bases. Germline lookup yields CDR1 SGHAT and CDR2 FQNNGV. CDR3 length: 15 amino acids. V was shortened by 0 bases and J by 5 bases, with 13 bases between the two germline ends. The CDR3 nucleotides read TGTGCCAGCAGCTTAGAGTACGCGGGGCCGTATGGCTACACCTTC. Protein: CASSLEYAGPYGYTF.

The gene calls are TRBV6-2 or TRBV6-3 and TRBJ1-2; 7 bases match TRBD1. Germline V gives CDR1 MNHEY, CDR2 SVGEGT. The trim removed 2 bases at V and 4 bases at J, leaving 7 bases unmatched. This CDR3 is 15 amino acids long. The CDR3 region is CASSYPGQTPYGYTF. DNA for the CDR3: TGTGCCAGCAGTTACCCGGGACAGACCCCCTATGGCTACACCTTC.

The CDR3 protein is CASSQIGTGWSNSPLHF. Here the CDR3 DNA reads TGCGCCAGCAGCCAAATAGGGACAGGGTGGAGTAATTCACCCCTCCACTTT. V and J are TRBV4-1 and TRBJ1-6, with TRBD1 matching 9 bases. The junction had 8 bases not matched to a gene; V was cut back by 2 bases and J by 6 bases. The CDR3 totals 17 residues. Germline V gene sequence: CDR1 MGHRA, CDR2 YSYEKL.